Sequencing of this T cell receptor (beta chain) was carried out in a study of long-term antiretroviral therapy in people with HIV. Notes on the study in general: Clones that expanded before ART (that is, prior to treatment) dominated the repertoire at all time points.

At survey level, the immunoSEQ assay was run in its v3.0 version. The target of sequencing was 40,000-50,000 T-cell genomes per sample. This table comes from immunoSEQ multiplex PCR, and its TCRdb copy is limited to in-frame clones, with some not included. The repertoire holds roughly 38,000 clones, 80% seen once, with 5.8% in the top ten. The germline V gene encodes CDR1 LNHDA and CDR2 SQIVND (reference sequence). CDR3 length equals 15 residues. Deletions cut 1 base from V and 0 bases from J, with 7 bases between. This clone has only a few counts. Its antigen is as yet unknown. The sequence came from a man aged 30 to 39 with HIV. The sample in question was unsorted PBMCs, obtained 3.4 years after starting antiretroviral therapy. The chain recombines TRBV19 with TRBJ1-5; the D is unclear. The CDR3 nucleotides read TGTGCCAGTAGTATAGCAGAGTATAGCAATCAGCCCCAGCATTTT. Encoded protein: CASSIAEYSNQPQHF.